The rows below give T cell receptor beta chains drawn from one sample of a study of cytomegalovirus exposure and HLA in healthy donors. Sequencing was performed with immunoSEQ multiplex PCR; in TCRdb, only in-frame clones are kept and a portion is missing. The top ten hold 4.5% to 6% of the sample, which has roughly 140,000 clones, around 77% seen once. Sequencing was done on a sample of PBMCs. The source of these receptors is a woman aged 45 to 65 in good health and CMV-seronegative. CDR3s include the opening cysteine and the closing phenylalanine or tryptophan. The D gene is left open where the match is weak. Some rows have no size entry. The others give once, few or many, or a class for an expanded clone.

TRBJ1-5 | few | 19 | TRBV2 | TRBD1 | CASSNPTGGLPYSNQPQHF | TGTGCCAGCAGTAACCCGACAGGGGGTCTACCCTATAGCAATCAGCCCCAGCATTTT
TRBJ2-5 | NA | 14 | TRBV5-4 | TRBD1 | CASSLGQGRYAQYF | TGTGCCAGCAGCTTAGGACAGGGGAGATACGCGCAGTACTTC
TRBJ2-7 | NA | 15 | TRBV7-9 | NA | CASSFEGEHLSEQYF | TGTGCCAGCAGCTTTGAGGGGGAGCATCTCTCCGAGCAGTACTTC
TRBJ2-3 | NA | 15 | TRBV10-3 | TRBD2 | CAISEPAGGTDTQYF | TGTGCCATCAGTGAGCCAGCGGGGGGCACAGATACGCAGTATTTT
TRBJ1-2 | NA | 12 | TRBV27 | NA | CASRPLGDGYTF | TGTGCCAGCAGACCCCTGGGAGATGGCTACACCTTC
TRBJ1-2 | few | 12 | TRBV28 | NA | CASSHRPYGYTF | TGTGCCAGCAGTCACCGCCCCTACGGCTACACCTTC
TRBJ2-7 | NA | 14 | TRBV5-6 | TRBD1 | CASSYGTGLYEQYF | TGTGCCAGCAGCTATGGGACAGGACTCTACGAGCAGTACTTC
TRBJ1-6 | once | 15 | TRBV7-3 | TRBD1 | CASSERDSLNSPLHF | TGTGCCAGCAGCGAAAGGGACAGCCTTAATTCACCCCTCCACTTT
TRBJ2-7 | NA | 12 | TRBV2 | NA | CASSVSRQQQYF | TGTGCCAGCAGCGTTTCGAGGCAACAGCAGTACTTC
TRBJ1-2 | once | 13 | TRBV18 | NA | CASSSGQASGYTF | TGTGCCAGCTCATCGGGACAAGCAAGCGGCTACACCTTC
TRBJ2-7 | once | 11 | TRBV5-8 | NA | CASTLHNEQYF | TGTGCCAGCACCCTCCACAACGAGCAGTACTTC
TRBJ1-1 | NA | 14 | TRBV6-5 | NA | CASSYTGADTWAFF | TGTGCCAGCAGTTACACAGGAGCAGACACTTGGGCTTTCTTT
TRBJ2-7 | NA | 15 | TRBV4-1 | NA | CASSQVAGTRYEQYF | TGCGCCAGCAGCCAAGTCGCCGGGACACGATACGAGCAGTACTTC
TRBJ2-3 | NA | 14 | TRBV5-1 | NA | CASSLGQRTDTQYF | TGCGCCAGCAGCTTGGGACAGCGCACAGATACGCAGTATTTT
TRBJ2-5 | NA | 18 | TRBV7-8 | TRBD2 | CASSSPAETSGGEETQYF | TGTGCCAGCAGCTCCCCGGCCGAGACTAGCGGGGGAGAAGAGACCCAGTACTTC
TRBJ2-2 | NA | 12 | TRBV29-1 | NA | CSVSSPTGELFF | TGCAGCGTTTCGTCCCCTACCGGGGAGCTGTTTTTT
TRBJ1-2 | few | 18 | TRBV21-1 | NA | CASSNGGPHGEANYGYTF | TGTGCCAGCAGCAACGGGGGACCTCATGGGGAAGCTAACTATGGCTACACCTTC
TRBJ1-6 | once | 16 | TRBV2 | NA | CASGSSGVLRDSPLHF | TGTGCCAGCGGCTCTTCAGGGGTTTTAAGGGATTCACCCCTCCACTTT
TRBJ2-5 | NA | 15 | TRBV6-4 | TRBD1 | CASSPGQGAQETQYF | TGTGCCAGCAGCCCCGGACAGGGGGCTCAAGAGACCCAGTACTTC
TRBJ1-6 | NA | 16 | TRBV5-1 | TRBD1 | CASSLGPGQGSSPLHF | TGCGCCAGCAGCTTGGGGCCGGGACAGGGTTCGTCGCCCCTCCACTTT
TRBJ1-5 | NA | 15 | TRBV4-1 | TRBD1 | CASSGRQGAYQPQHF | TGCGCCAGCAGCGGCCGTCAGGGGGCCTATCAGCCCCAGCATTTT
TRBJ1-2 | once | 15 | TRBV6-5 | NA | CVSSYSRRALGGYTF | TGTGTCAGCAGTTACTCGAGGAGGGCTCTCGGTGGCTACACCTTC
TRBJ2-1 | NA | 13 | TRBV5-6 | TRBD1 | CASSWDSFNEQFF | TGTGCCAGCAGCTGGGACAGTTTCAATGAGCAGTTCTTC
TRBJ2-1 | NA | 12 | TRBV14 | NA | CASSRARDEQFF | TGTGCCAGCAGCAGAGCGAGAGATGAGCAGTTCTTC
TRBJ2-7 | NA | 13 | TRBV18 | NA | CASSLREAYEQYF | TGTGCCAGCTCTCTCAGGGAGGCCTACGAGCAGTACTTC
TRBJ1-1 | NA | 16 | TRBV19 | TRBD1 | CASSTQGAPTNTEAFF | TGTGCCAGTAGTACCCAGGGGGCGCCTACTAACACTGAAGCTTTCTTT
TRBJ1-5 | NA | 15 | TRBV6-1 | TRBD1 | CASSSLGQRNQPQHF | TGTGCCAGCAGTTCCCTGGGACAGCGGAATCAGCCCCAGCATTTT
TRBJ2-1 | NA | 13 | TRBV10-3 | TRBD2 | CAIMTSTYNEQFF | TGTGCCATCATGACTAGCACTTACAATGAGCAGTTCTTC
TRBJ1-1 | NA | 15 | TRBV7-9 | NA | CASSPDRDMNTEAFF | TGTGCCAGCAGCCCCGACCGGGACATGAACACTGAAGCTTTCTTT
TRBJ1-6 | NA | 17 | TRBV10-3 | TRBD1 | CAISEGGTGVYNSPLHF | TGTGCCATCAGTGAGGGAGGGACAGGGGTCTATAATTCACCCCTCCACTTT
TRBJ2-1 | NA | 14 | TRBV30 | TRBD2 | CASRTSGVYNEQFF | TGTGCCTCCCGGACTAGCGGGGTATACAATGAGCAGTTCTTC
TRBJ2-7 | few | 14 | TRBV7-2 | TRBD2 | CASSTTSGGYEQYF | TGTGCCAGCAGCACGACTAGCGGGGGTTACGAGCAGTACTTC
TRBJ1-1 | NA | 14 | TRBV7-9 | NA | CASTNRGGGTEAFF | TGTGCCAGCACCAATAGGGGGGGTGGCACTGAAGCTTTCTTT
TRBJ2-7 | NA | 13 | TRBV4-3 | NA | CASSQVGGYEQYF | TGCGCCAGCAGCCAAGTCGGGGGATACGAGCAGTACTTC
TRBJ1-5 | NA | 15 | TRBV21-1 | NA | CASSKSRHSNQPQHF | TGTGCCAGCAGCAAGTCCAGGCATAGCAATCAGCCCCAGCATTTT
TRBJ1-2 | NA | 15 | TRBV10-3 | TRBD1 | CAISREMGQVTGYTF | TGTGCCATCAGTCGGGAGATGGGACAGGTGACCGGCTACACCTTC
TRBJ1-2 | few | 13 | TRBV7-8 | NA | CASSLDGWGGYTF | TGTGCCAGCAGCTTAGATGGGTGGGGCGGCTACACCTTC
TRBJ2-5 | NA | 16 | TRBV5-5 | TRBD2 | CASSFLIAGGQETQYF | TGTGCCAGCAGCTTCCTGATAGCGGGGGGTCAAGAGACCCAGTACTTC
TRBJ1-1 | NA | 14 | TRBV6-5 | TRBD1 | CASSDSSYRGKAFF | TGTGCCAGCAGCGACTCCTCGTACAGGGGGAAAGCTTTCTTT
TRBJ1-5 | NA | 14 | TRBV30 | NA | CAWSHGGDGQPQHF | TGTGCCTGGAGTCACGGGGGGGACGGACAGCCCCAGCATTTT
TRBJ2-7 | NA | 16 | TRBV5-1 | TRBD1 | CASSPNTGQASYEQYF | TGCGCCAGCAGTCCCAACACGGGACAGGCGTCCTACGAGCAGTACTTC
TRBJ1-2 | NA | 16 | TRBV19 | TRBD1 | CASSIREDRALSGYTF | TGTGCCAGTAGTATTAGGGAGGACAGGGCCCTATCGGGCTACACCTTC
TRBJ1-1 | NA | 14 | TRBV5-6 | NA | CASSAIGVRTEAFF | TGTGCCAGCAGCGCGATCGGGGTTAGGACTGAAGCTTTCTTT
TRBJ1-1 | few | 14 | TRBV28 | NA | CASSLARREGVAFF | TGTGCCAGCAGTTTAGCAAGGAGGGAGGGAGTGGCTTTCTTT
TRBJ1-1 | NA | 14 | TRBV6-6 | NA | CASSPRPGDIEAFF | TGTGCCAGCTCCCCCCGGCCCGGGGACATTGAAGCTTTCTTT
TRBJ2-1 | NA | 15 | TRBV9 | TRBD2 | CASSALAGAYNEQFF | TGTGCCAGCAGCGCCCTAGCGGGGGCCTACAATGAGCAGTTCTTC
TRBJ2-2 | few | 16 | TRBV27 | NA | CASSLRGQRNTGELFF | TGTGCCAGCAGTTTACGCGGACAGAGGAACACCGGGGAGCTGTTTTTT
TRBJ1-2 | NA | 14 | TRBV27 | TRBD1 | CASRPTGGPYGYTF | TGTGCCAGCAGACCGACAGGGGGCCCCTATGGCTACACCTTC
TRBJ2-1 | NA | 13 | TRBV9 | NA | CASSGLLQGSQFF | TGTGCCAGCAGCGGACTCCTCCAGGGGTCCCAGTTCTTC
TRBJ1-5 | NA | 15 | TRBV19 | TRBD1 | CASSTTGRGNQPQHF | TGTGCCAGTAGCACGACAGGGAGAGGCAATCAGCCCCAGCATTTT
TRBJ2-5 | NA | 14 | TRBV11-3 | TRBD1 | CASSPRQGQETQYF | TGTGCCAGCAGCCCCAGACAGGGGCAGGAGACCCAGTACTTC
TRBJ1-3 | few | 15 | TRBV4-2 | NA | CASSHLTGNGNTIYF | TGTGCCAGCAGCCATCTCACAGGGAATGGAAACACCATATATTTT
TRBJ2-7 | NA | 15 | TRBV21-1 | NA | CASSNWGGAAYEQYF | TGTGCCAGCAGCAATTGGGGGGGGGCTGCGTACGAGCAGTACTTC
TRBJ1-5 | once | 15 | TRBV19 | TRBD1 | CASSIVGTGDQPQHF | TGTGCCAGTAGTATTGTGGGGACAGGGGACCAGCCCCAGCATTTT
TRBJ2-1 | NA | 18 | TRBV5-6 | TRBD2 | CASSRTSGGRLGGNEQFF | TGTGCCAGCAGCCGGACTAGCGGGGGGCGCCTCGGGGGCAATGAGCAGTTCTTC